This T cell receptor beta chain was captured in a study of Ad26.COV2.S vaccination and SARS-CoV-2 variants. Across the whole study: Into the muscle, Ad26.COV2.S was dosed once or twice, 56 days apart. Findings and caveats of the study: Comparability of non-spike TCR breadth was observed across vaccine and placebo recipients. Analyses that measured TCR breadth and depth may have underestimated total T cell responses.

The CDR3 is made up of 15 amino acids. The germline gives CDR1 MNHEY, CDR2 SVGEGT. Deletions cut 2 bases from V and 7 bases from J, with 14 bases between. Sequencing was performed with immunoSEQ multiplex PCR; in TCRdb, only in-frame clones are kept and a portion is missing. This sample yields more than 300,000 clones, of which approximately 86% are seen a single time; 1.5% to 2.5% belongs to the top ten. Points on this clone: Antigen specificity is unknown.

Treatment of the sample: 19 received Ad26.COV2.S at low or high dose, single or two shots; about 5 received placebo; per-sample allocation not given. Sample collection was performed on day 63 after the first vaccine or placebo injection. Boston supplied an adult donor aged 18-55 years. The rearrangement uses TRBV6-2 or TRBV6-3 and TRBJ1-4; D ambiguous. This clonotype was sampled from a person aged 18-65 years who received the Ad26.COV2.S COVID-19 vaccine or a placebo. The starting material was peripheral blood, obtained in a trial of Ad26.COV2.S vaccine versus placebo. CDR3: CASSYGPTPAEKLFF. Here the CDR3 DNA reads TGTGCCAGCAGTTACGGCCCCACTCCAGCTGAAAAACTGTTTTTT.